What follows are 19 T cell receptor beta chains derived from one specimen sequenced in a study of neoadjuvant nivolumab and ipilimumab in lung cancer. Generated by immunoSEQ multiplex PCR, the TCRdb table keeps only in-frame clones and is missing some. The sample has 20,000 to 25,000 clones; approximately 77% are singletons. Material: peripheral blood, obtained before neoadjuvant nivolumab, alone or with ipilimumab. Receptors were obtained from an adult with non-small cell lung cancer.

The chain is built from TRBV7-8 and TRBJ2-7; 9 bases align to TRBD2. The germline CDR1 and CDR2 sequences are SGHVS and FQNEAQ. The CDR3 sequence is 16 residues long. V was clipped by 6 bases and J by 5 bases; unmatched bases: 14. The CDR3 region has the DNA TGTGCCAGCAGTCATATCATAGCGGGAGCCGTCCACGAGCAGTACTTC. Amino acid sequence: CASSHIIAGAVHEQYF.

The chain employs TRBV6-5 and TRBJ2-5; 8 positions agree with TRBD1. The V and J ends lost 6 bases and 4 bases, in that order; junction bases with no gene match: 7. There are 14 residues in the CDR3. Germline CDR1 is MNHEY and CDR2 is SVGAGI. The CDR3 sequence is CASSSDRARETQYF. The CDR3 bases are TGTGCCAGCAGCTCGGACAGGGCTAGAGAGACCCAGTACTTC.

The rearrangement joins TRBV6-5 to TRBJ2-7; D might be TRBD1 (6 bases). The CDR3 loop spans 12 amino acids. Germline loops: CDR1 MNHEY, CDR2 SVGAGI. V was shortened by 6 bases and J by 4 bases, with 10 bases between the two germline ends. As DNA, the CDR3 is TGTGCCAGCAGCCTAACAGGGTACGAGCAGTACTTC. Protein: CASSLTGYEQYF.

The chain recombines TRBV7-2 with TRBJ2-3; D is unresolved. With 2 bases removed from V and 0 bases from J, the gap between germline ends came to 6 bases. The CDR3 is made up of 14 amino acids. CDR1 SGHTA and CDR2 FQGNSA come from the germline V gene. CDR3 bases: TGTGCCAGCAGCTTATCTTGGAGCACAGATACGCAGTATTTT. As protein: CASSLSWSTDTQYF.

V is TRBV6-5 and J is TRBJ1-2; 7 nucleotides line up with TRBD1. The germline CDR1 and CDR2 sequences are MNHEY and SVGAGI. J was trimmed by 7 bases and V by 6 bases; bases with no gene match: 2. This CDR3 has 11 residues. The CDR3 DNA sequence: TGTGCCAGCAGGCGACAGGGTGGCTACACCTTC. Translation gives CASRRQGGYTF.

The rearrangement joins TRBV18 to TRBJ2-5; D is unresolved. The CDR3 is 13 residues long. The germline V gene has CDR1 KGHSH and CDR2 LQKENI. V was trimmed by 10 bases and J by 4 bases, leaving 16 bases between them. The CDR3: CATALNLLETQYF. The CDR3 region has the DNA TGTGCCACCGCCCTTAATCTTCTAGAGACCCAGTACTTC.

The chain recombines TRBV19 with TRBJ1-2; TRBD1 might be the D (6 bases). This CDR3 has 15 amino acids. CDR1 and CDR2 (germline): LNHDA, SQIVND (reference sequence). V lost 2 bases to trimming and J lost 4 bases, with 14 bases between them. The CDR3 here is CASSIFGRGFYGYTF. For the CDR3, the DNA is TGTGCCAGTAGTATATTTGGCAGGGGCTTCTATGGCTACACCTTC.

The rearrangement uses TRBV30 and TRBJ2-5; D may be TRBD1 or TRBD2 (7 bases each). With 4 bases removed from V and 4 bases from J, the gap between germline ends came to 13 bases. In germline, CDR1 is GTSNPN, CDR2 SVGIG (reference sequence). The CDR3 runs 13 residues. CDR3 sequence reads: CAWNRGGRETQYF. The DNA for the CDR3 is TGTGCCTGGAACAGGGGCGGGAGAGAGACCCAGTACTTC.

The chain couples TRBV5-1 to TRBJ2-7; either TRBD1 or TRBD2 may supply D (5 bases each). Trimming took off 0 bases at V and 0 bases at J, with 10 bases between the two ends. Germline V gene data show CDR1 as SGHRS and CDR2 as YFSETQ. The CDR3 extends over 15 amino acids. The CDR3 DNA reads TGCGCCAGCAGCTTGGCGGGGACCCGCTCCTACGAGCAGTACTTC. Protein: CASSLAGTRSYEQYF.

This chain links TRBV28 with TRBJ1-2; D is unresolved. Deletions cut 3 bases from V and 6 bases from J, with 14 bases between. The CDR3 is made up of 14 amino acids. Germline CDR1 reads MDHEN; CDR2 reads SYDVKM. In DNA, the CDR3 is TGTGCCAGCAGTTTTCTGGTTCAAAGGCATGGCTACACCTTC. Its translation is CASSFLVQRHGYTF.

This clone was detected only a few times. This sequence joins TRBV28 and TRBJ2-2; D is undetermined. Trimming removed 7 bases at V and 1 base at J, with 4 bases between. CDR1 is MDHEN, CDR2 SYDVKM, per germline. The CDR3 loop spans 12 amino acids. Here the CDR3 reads CASIRNTGELFF. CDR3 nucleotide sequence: TGTGCCAGCATCCGGAACACCGGGGAGCTGTTTTTT. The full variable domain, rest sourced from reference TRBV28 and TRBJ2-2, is DVKVTQSSRYLVKRTGEKVFLECVQDMDHENMFWYRQDPGLGLRLIYFSYDVKMKEKGDIPEGYSVSREKKERFSLILESASTNQTSMYLCASIRNTGELFFGEGSRLTVL.

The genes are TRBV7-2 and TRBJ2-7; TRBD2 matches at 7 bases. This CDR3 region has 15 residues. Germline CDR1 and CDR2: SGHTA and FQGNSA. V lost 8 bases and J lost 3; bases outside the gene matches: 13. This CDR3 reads CASRSLGGGFYEQYF. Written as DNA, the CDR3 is TGTGCCAGCCGATCACTGGGGGGAGGGTTCTACGAGCAGTACTTC.

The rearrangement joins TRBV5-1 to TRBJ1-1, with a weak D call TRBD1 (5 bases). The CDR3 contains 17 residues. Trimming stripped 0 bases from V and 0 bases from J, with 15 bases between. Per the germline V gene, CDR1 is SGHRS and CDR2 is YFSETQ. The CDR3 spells CASSLAGTGYMNTEAFF. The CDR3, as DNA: TGCGCCAGCAGCTTGGCCGGGACCGGGTACATGAACACTGAAGCTTTCTTT. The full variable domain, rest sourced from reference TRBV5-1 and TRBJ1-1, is KAGVTQTPRYLIKTRGQQVTLSCSPISGHRSVSWYQQTPGQGLQFLFEYFSETQRNKGNFPGRFSGRQFSNSRSEMNVSTLELGDSALYLCASSLAGTGYMNTEAFFGQGTRLTVV.

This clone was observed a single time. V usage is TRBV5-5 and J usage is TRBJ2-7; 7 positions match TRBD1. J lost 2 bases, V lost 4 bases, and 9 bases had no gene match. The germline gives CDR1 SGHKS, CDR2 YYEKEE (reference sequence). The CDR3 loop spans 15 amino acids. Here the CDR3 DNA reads TGTGCCAGCAGCCCGGGACAGCCTCCAACCTACGAGCAGTACTTC. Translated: CASSPGQPPTYEQYF.

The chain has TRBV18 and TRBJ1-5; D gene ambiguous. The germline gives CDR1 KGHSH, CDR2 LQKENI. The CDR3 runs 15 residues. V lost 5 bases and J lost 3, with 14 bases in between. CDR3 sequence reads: CASSVGRNNNQPQHF. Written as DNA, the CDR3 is TGTGCCAGCTCAGTAGGGCGGAATAACAATCAGCCCCAGCATTTT.

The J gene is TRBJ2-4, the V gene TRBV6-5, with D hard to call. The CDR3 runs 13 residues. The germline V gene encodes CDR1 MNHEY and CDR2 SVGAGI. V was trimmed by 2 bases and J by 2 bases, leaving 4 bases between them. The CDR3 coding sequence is TGTGCCAGCAGTTACGAACCCAAAAACATTCAGTACTTC. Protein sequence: CASSYEPKNIQYF.

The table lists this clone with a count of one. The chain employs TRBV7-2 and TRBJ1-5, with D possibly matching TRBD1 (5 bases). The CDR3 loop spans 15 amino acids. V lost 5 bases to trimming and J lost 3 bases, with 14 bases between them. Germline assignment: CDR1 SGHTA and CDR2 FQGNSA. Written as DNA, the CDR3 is TGTGCCAGCAGCCAGGGAGGACATCTCAATCAGCCCCAGCATTTT. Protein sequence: CASSQGGHLNQPQHF. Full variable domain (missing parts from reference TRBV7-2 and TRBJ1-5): GAGVSQSPSNKVTEKGKDVELRCDPISGHTALYWYRQSLGQGLEFLIYFQGNSAPDKSGLPSDRFSAERTGGSVSTLTIQRTQQEDSAVYLCASSQGGHLNQPQHFGDGTRLSIL.

The CDR3 DNA reads as TGCAGCGTTGGGCGTCGAGGCATGAACACTGAAGCTTTCTTT. Translated: CSVGRRGMNTEAFF. The rearrangement joins TRBV29-1 to TRBJ1-1; no firm D call. The V and J ends lost 4 bases and 0 bases respectively, with 12 bases between them. Germline lookup yields CDR1 SQVTM and CDR2 ANQGSEA. This CDR3 region has 14 residues. Full variable domain (outside the CDR3, taken from reference TRBV29-1 and TRBJ1-1): SAVISQKPSRDICQRGTSLTIQCQVDSQVTMMFWYRQQPGQSLTLIATANQGSEATYESGFVIDKFPISRPNLTFSTLTVSNMSPEDSSIYLCSVGRRGMNTEAFFGQGTRLTVV.

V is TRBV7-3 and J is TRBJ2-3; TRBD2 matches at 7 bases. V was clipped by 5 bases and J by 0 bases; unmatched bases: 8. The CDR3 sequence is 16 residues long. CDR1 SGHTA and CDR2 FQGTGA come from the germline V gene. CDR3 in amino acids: CASSPLGGGSTDTQYF. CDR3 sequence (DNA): TGTGCCAGCAGCCCACTCGGGGGAGGGAGCACAGATACGCAGTATTTT.